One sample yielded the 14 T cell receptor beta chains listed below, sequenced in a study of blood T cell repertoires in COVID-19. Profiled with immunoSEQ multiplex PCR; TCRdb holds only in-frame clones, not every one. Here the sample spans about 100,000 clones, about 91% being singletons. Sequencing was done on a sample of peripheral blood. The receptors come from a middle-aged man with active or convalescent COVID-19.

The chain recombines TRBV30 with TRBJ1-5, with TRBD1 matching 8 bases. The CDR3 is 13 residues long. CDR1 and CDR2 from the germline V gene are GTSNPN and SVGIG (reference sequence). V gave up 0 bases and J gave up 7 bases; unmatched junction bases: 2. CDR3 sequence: CAWSVDRGQPQHF. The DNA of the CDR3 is TGTGCCTGGAGTGTTGACAGGGGCCAGCCCCAGCATTTT.

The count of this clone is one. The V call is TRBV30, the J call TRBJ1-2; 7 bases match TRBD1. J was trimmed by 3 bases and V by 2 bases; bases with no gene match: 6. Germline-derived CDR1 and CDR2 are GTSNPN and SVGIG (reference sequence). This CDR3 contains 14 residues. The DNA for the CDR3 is TGTGCCTGGAGTAGGGACAGCCCGTACTATGGCTACACCTTC. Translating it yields CAWSRDSPYYGYTF.

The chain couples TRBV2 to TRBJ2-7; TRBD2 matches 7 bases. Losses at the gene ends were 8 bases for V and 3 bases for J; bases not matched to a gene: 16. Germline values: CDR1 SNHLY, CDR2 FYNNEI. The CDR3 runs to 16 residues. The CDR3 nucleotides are TGTGCCAGCTCTAAAGTCACGGCGGGAGTCTACTACGAGCAGTACTTC. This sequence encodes CASSKVTAGVYYEQYF.

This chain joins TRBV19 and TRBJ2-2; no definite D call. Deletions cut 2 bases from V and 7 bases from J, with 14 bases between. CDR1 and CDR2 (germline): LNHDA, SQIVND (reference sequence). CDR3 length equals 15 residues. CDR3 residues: CASSISEPRYGELFF. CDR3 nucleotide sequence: TGTGCCAGTAGTATATCGGAGCCGCGGTACGGGGAGCTGTTTTTT.

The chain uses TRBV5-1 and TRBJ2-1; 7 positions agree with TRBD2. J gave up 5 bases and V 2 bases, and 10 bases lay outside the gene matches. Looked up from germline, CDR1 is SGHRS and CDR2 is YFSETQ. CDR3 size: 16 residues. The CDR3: CASSLGAGPLHNEQFF. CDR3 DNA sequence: TGCGCCAGCAGCTTAGGAGCGGGGCCCCTCCACAATGAGCAGTTCTTC.

The CDR3 DNA reads as TGTGCCAGCAGCGTAGGTGCCGGGACTAGTCGCAATGAGCAGTTCTTC. Its protein is CASSVGAGTSRNEQFF. The J gene is TRBJ2-1, the V gene TRBV9; TRBD2 matches 8 bases. From germline, CDR1 is SGDLS and CDR2 YYNGEE. This CDR3 comprises 16 residues. V lost 0 bases, J lost 6 bases, and 8 bases stayed unmatched.

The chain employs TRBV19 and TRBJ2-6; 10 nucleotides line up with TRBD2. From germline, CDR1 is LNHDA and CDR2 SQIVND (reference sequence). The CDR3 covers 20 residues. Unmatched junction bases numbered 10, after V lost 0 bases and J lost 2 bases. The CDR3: CASSIDRALAGETGANVLTF. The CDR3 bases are TGTGCCAGTAGTATAGATAGGGCGCTAGCGGGAGAAACTGGGGCCAACGTCCTGACTTTC.

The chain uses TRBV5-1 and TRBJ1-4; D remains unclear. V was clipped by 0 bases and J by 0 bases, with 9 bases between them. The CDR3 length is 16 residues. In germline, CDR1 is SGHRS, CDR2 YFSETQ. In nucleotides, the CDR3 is TGCGCCAGCAGCTTGGCCGGGCGGGCAACTAATGAAAAACTGTTTTTT. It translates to CASSLAGRATNEKLFF.

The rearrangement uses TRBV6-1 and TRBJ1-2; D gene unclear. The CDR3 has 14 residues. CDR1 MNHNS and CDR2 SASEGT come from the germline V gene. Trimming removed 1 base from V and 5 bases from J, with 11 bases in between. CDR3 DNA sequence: TGTGCCAGCAGTGAAGAAGCGGGCACTTATGGCTACACCTTC. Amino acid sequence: CASSEEAGTYGYTF.

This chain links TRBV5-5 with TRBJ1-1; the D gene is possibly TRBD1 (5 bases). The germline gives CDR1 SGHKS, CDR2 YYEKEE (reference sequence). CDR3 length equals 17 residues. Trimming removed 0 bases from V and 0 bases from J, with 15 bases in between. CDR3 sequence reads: CASSLGRVLLMNTEAFF. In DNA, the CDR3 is TGTGCCAGCAGCTTGGGCAGGGTACTTTTAATGAACACTGAAGCTTTCTTT.

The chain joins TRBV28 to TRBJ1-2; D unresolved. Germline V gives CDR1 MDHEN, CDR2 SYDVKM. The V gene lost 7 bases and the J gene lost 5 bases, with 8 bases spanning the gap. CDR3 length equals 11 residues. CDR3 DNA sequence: TGTGCCAGCACGGGTCTGTATGGCTACACCTTC. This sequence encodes CASTGLYGYTF.

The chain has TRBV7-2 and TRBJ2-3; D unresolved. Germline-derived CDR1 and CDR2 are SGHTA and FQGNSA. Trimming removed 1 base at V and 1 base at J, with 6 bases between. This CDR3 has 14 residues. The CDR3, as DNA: TGTGCCAGCAGCTTAGGGCCACGCACAGATACGCAGTATTTT. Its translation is CASSLGPRTDTQYF.

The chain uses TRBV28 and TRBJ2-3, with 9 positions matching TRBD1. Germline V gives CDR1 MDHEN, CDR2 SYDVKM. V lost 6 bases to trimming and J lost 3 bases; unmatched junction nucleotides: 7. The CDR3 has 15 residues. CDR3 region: CASSPDRGWTDTQYF. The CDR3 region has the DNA TGTGCCAGCAGCCCCGACAGGGGGTGGACAGATACGCAGTATTTT.

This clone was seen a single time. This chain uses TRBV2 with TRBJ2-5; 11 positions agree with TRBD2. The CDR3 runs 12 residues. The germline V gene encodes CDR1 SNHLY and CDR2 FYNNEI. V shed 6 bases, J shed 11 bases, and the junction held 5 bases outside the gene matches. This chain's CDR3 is CASRGPSGRQYF. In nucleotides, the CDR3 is TGTGCCAGCAGGGGCCCTAGCGGGAGGCAGTACTTC. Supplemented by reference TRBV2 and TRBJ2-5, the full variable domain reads EPEVTQTPSHQVTQMGQEVILRCVPISNHLYFYWYRQILGQKVEFLVSFYNNEISEKSEIFDDQFSVERPDGSNFTLKIRSTKLEDSAMYFCASRGPSGRQYFGPGTRLLVL.